Each of the 20 T cell receptor beta chains below was sequenced from the same sample in a study of beta chain features in type 1 diabetes. The authors reverse transcribed all of the isolated RNA, so sequencing captured expressed TCRB transcripts. Some clones are missing from TCRdb's copy, which holds only in-frame ones; the method was immunoSEQ multiplex PCR. The data hold about 140,000 clones, with roughly 10% observed a single time. Sequencing was carried out using naive CD4+ T cells from blood. All receptors come from a man aged 18 to 29 in good health.

This clone was counted only a few times. The CDR3 DNA follows: TGTGCCTGGAGCCGCGGGGCGTCCTACGAGCAGTACTTC. Translation gives CAWSRGASYEQYF. The gene calls are TRBV30 and TRBJ2-7; maybe TRBD2 (6 bases). Germline CDR1 reads GTSNPN; CDR2 reads SVGIG (reference sequence). This CDR3 has 13 residues. Trimming removed 3 bases at V and 1 base at J, with 10 bases between.

The genes are TRBV7-9 and TRBJ2-7; D is unclear. Trimming removed 5 bases from V and 2 bases from J, with 4 bases in between. This CDR3 comprises 11 residues. The germline CDR1 and CDR2 sequences are SEHNR and FQNEAQ (reference sequence). As DNA, the CDR3 is TGTGCCAGCAGCGTAACCTACGAGCAGTACTTC. Its protein product is CASSVTYEQYF.

The V call is TRBV5-4, the J call TRBJ2-7; 10 bases are a match to TRBD2. The germline V gene encodes CDR1 SGHNT and CDR2 YYREEE (reference sequence). The CDR3 is 16 amino acids. Germline trimming cut 0 bases from V and 0 bases from J; bases unmatched to any gene: 3. CDR3 DNA sequence: TGTGCCAGCAGCTTGGGGGGACTAGCGATCTCCTACGAGCAGTACTTC. Translated: CASSLGGLAISYEQYF.

Only a few counts were recorded for this clone. The chain carries TRBV28 and TRBJ2-5; 9 nucleotides match TRBD2. Germline-derived CDR1 and CDR2 are MDHEN and SYDVKM. The V gene end was trimmed by 8 bases and the J gene end by 1 base; junction bases not matched to a gene: 5. The CDR3 extends over 14 amino acids. Here the CDR3 DNA reads TGTGCCAGCCGTAGCGGGGGAACCCAAGAGACCCAGTACTTC. Translation gives CASRSGGTQETQYF.

The V and J genes are TRBV7-2 and TRBJ2-5; D possibly corresponds to TRBD2 (5 bases). Per the germline V gene, CDR1 is SGHTA and CDR2 is FQGNSA. V dropped 3 bases and J dropped 5 bases, with 16 bases sitting between them. The CDR3 is made up of 15 amino acids. CDR3 protein: CASSLAWSSTETQYF. As DNA, the CDR3 is TGTGCCAGCAGCTTGGCCTGGTCTAGCACGGAGACCCAGTACTTC. The entire variable domain, with the rest obtained from reference TRBV7-2 and TRBJ2-5, is as follows: GAGVSQSPSNKVTEKGKDVELRCDPISGHTALYWYRQSLGQGLEFLIYFQGNSAPDKSGLPSDRFSAERTGGSVSTLTIQRTQQEDSAVYLCASSLAWSSTETQYFGPGTRLLVL.

This clone has only a few counts. The chain couples TRBV5-4 to TRBJ1-2, with D possibly being TRBD1 (5 bases). There are 13 residues in the CDR3. Germline values: CDR1 SGHNT, CDR2 YYREEE (reference sequence). Trimming pared 0 bases from V and 6 bases from J, leaving 9 bases between. The CDR3 coding sequence is TGTGCCAGCAGCTTGGACAGGCTTAATGGCTACACCTTC. It specifies CASSLDRLNGYTF.

This clone came up a few times. The CDR3: CASSATGSEPQHF. The CDR3 DNA is TGTGCCAGCTCAGCGACAGGGTCTGAGCCCCAGCATTTT. The chain has TRBV18 and TRBJ1-5; 7 bases fit TRBD1. This CDR3 comprises 13 residues. Germline loops: CDR1 KGHSH, CDR2 LQKENI. J gave up 8 bases and V 5 bases, and 6 bases lay outside the gene matches. The variable domain in full, with the rest retrieved from reference TRBV18 and TRBJ1-5, is NAGVMQNPRHLVRRRGQEARLRCSPMKGHSHVYWYRQLPEEGLKFMVYLQKENIIDESGMPKERFSAEFPKEGPSILRIQQVVRGDSAAYFCASSATGSEPQHFGDGTRLSIL.

The CDR3 is CASSPRLTDTQYF. DNA of the CDR3: TGTGCCAGCAGCCCCCGTCTCACAGATACGCAGTATTTT. The chain combines TRBV7-8 with TRBJ2-3; D call uncertain. The V end lost 5 bases, the J end lost 2 bases, and 8 bases lay between the germline ends. Germline-derived CDR1 and CDR2 are SGHVS and FQNEAQ. The CDR3 extends over 13 amino acids.

This clone was recorded a few times. The chain joins TRBV9 to TRBJ1-2; 10 bases align to TRBD1. Germline values: CDR1 SGDLS, CDR2 YYNGEE. This CDR3 is 15 amino acids long. Germline trimming cut 4 bases from V and 4 bases from J; bases unmatched to any gene: 7. This chain's CDR3 is CASSPTGQGFYGYTF. For the CDR3, the DNA is TGTGCCAGCAGCCCAACGGGACAGGGGTTCTATGGCTACACCTTC.

This clone has a handful of counts. CDR3 loop: CASSLGGGLQYF. CDR3 coding DNA: TGTGCCAGCAGCCTGGGGGGGGGACTCCAGTATTTT. This chain uses TRBV7-3 with TRBJ2-3; 7 positions match TRBD2. The germline V gene has CDR1 SGHTA and CDR2 FQGTGA. The V gene end was trimmed by 5 bases and the J gene end by 12 bases; junction bases not matched to a gene: 8. The CDR3 length is 12 residues.

This clone was seen more than once but under ten times. The chain couples TRBV9 to TRBJ2-3; 8 nucleotides align to TRBD2. CDR3 length: 15 residues. In germline, CDR1 is SGDLS, CDR2 YYNGEE. V was pared by 2 bases and J by 4 bases, with 6 bases of the junction left unmatched. CDR3 in amino acids: CASSVFSGDPDTQYF. DNA for the CDR3: TGTGCCAGCAGCGTGTTTAGCGGGGATCCAGATACGCAGTATTTT.

The rearrangement joins TRBV7-2 to TRBJ2-1, with 12 bases fitting TRBD2. The CDR3 is 16 amino acids. J was trimmed by 7 bases and V by 2 bases; bases with no gene match: 6. The germline gives CDR1 SGHTA, CDR2 FQGNSA. The CDR3 reads CASSLNGLAGSNEQFF. The CDR3 coding sequence is TGTGCCAGCAGCTTAAACGGACTAGCGGGGAGTAATGAGCAGTTCTTC.

This clone was seen a few times. An end of the junction does not agree with germline; a read error may underlie this. The chain is built from TRBV11-2 and TRBJ2-7; tentative D call: TRBD2 (5 bases). The CDR3 runs to 14 residues. The germline V gene has CDR1 SGHAT and CDR2 FQNNGV. The CDR3 sequence: CASSLEERTYEQYF. DNA for the CDR3: TGTGCCAGCAGCCTAGAGGAGCGGACCTACGAGCAGTACTTC. The complete variable domain, with remaining parts taken from reference TRBV11-2 and TRBJ2-7, reads EAGVAQSPRYKIIEKRQSVAFWCNPISGHATLYWYQQILGQGPKLLIQFQNNGVVDDSQLPKDRFSAERLKGVDSTLKIQPAKLEDSAVYLCASSLEERTYEQYFGPGTRLTVT.

This clone was observed a handful of times. The rearrangement joins TRBV6-5 to TRBJ1-1, with TRBD1 as a possible D gene (6 bases). Germline V gives CDR1 MNHEY, CDR2 SVGAGI. The V end was cut by 6 bases, the J end by 4 bases, with 18 bases between. The CDR3 has 15 residues. This CDR3 reads CASSPSQTGFTEAFF. CDR3 DNA sequence: TGTGCCAGCAGCCCCTCGCAAACAGGGTTCACTGAAGCTTTCTTT.

This clone showed up just a few times. Other DNA sequences in this sample translate to the same CDR3. CDR3 amino acids: CASSSQAYNSPLHF. The CDR3 nucleotides read TGTGCCAGCAGCTCCCAGGCTTATAATTCACCCCTCCACTTT. The rearrangement links TRBV7-9 to TRBJ1-6; D is undetermined. The CDR3 contains 14 residues. Germline V gene lookup returns CDR1 SEHNR and CDR2 FQNEAQ (reference sequence). V was shortened by 4 bases and J by 4 bases, with 8 bases between the two germline ends.

This clone showed up just a few times. The V call is TRBV5-1, the J call TRBJ2-1; no clear D gene. This CDR3 is 13 amino acids long. Germline values: CDR1 SGHRS, CDR2 YFSETQ. V dropped 4 bases and J dropped 5 bases, with 10 bases sitting between them. The CDR3 loop is CASSGHVNNEQFF. Here the CDR3 DNA reads TGCGCCAGCAGCGGGCACGTAAACAATGAGCAGTTCTTC.

This chain uses TRBV6-5 with TRBJ1-2, with a weak D call TRBD1 (5 bases). The germline CDR1 and CDR2 sequences are MNHEY and SVGAGI. V lost 6 bases and J lost 8, with 16 bases in between. This CDR3 has 13 residues. The CDR3, as DNA: TGTGCCAGCAGCGCTAACTCGGGGGGAGGCTACACCTTC. Its translation: CASSANSGGGYTF.

The CDR3, as DNA: TGTGCCTGGAGCGATGGGACTAGCGGGAGCACAGATACGCAGTATTTT. Amino acids: CAWSDGTSGSTDTQYF. V usage is TRBV30 and J usage is TRBJ2-3; 12 positions match TRBD2. With V trimmed by 3 bases and J by 0 bases, 4 bases remained unmatched. This CDR3 is built from 16 residues. Germline V gene data show CDR1 as GTSNPN and CDR2 as SVGIG (reference sequence).

This clone has more than one count but fewer than ten. The chain recombines TRBV15 with TRBJ2-7, with 9 bases lining up with TRBD1. The CDR3 is 15 residues long. CDR1 LNHNV and CDR2 YYDKDF come from the germline V gene (reference sequence). V lost 4 bases to trimming and J lost 3 bases; unmatched junction nucleotides: 7. CDR3 region: CATSIRQTGGYEQYF. CDR3 bases: TGTGCCACCAGCATACGACAGACAGGGGGCTACGAGCAGTACTTC.

Only a few counts were recorded for this clone. The chain employs TRBV11-2 and TRBJ1-2, with D unresolved. The CDR3 consists of 15 residues. In germline, CDR1 is SGHAT, CDR2 FQNNGV. V lost 7 bases and J lost 8, with 23 bases in between. CDR3 nucleotide sequence: TGTGCCAGCACCCTAGGTGAAGCCGCCTATTCCGGCTACACCTTC. It encodes CASTLGEAAYSGYTF.